The 20 T cell receptor beta chains below all came from one sample that was sequenced in a study of graft-versus-host responses after intestinal transplantation (dated by TCRdb to about 2021). The meaning of the sample's time point label: cells obtained before transplantation from donor or recipient. These receptors are not linked to any known antigen. The library was made by the immunoSEQ multiplex PCR assay. TCRdb stores this immuneACCESS table with in-frame sequences only. Part of the clones is absent; in the studies checked, under half of the shortfall reflects unresolved V genes, and no reason is known for the rest. The sample has just under 85,000 clones on record, about 91% of them singletons. The leading ten clones occupy 7% to 9.5% of the sample. The specimen comprised unstimulated CD8+ T cells sorted from spleen or lymph node cells, sampled before transplant. The receptors originated from a human donor who was the organ donor for an intestinal transplant.

V is TRBV28 and J is TRBJ2-7; D perhaps matches TRBD1 (5 bases). Germline values: CDR1 MDHEN, CDR2 SYDVKM. The CDR3 consists of 13 residues. V dropped 5 bases and J dropped 2 bases, with 10 bases sitting between them. CDR3 protein: CASSPDSTYEQYF. The CDR3 DNA follows: TGTGCCAGCAGTCCCGACAGCACCTACGAGCAGTACTTC.

The J gene is TRBJ2-1, the V gene TRBV2; 8 nucleotides match TRBD2. Germline V gene lookup returns CDR1 SNHLY and CDR2 FYNNEI. With 6 bases clipped from V and 5 bases from J, the junction kept 3 bases outside the gene matches. This CDR3 is 13 amino acids long. CDR3 protein: CASSPGLDNEQFF. CDR3 DNA: TGTGCCAGCAGCCCGGGACTAGACAATGAGCAGTTCTTC.

The rearrangement links TRBV27 to TRBJ1-2; TRBD1 matches 8 bases. The CDR3 has 13 residues. Looked up from germline, CDR1 is MNHEY and CDR2 is SMNVEV (reference sequence). J lost 4 bases, V lost 6 bases, and 4 bases had no gene match. The CDR3 region has the DNA TGTGCCAGCAGGGAAACAGGGGGCTATGGCTACACCTTC. Amino acid sequence: CASRETGGYGYTF.

The chain combines TRBV5-1 with TRBJ2-7; the D is unclear. The ends were cut back, 2 bases at V and 5 bases at J, with 17 bases in the middle. The CDR3 contains 15 residues. Germline lookup yields CDR1 SGHRS and CDR2 YFSETQ. CDR3 nucleotides: TGCGCCAGCAGCTTTTCGACCCTGACCATGAACGAGCAGTACTTC. Translated: CASSFSTLTMNEQYF.

V usage is TRBV4-1 and J usage is TRBJ2-1; 10 bases map to TRBD2. This CDR3 has 14 amino acids. CDR1 and CDR2 (germline): MGHRA, YSYEKL. With V trimmed by 0 bases and J by 11 bases, 4 bases remained unmatched. The CDR3 protein is CASSQDPAGGQQFF. The CDR3 DNA sequence: TGCGCCAGCAGCCAAGATCCAGCGGGAGGGCAGCAGTTCTTC.

The rearrangement joins TRBV28 to TRBJ2-3; D is possibly TRBD2 (5 bases). The V gene lost 3 bases and the J gene lost 2 bases, with 12 bases spanning the gap. CDR3 length: 15 residues. The germline gives CDR1 MDHEN, CDR2 SYDVKM. Here the CDR3 reads CASSLLGADTDTQYF. The CDR3 DNA reads as TGTGCCAGCAGTTTGCTTGGAGCGGACACAGATACGCAGTATTTT.

The rearrangement uses TRBV11-2 and TRBJ1-3; D gene ambiguous. Per the germline V gene, CDR1 is SGHAT and CDR2 is FQNNGV. Trimming took 2 bases from V and 0 from J, leaving 5 bases between them. The length of the CDR3 is 14 residues. The CDR3 spells CASSLWHSGNTIYF. CDR3 DNA: TGTGCCAGCAGCTTATGGCACTCTGGAAACACCATATATTTT. Based on the CDR3 plus reference TRBV11-2 and TRBJ1-3, the full variable domain is EAGVAQSPRYKIIEKRQSVAFWCNPISGHATLYWYQQILGQGPKLLIQFQNNGVVDDSQLPKDRFSAERLKGVDSTLKIQPAKLEDSAVYLCASSLWHSGNTIYFGEGSWLTVV.

The genes are TRBV30 and TRBJ2-1, with D possibly matching TRBD2 (6 bases). Trimming left V 0 bases short and J 0 bases short, with 12 bases between. Germline assignment: CDR1 GTSNPN and CDR2 SVGIG (reference sequence). CDR3 length: 16 residues. DNA for the CDR3: TGTGCCTGGAGTGTATCAGCGGGTAGCTCCTACAATGAGCAGTTCTTC. This translates into CAWSVSAGSSYNEQFF.

This CDR3 is CASSQRALYNEQFF. CDR3 sequence (DNA): TGTGCCAGCAGCCAAAGGGCCCTTTACAATGAGCAGTTCTTC. The chain has TRBV21-1 and TRBJ2-1. TRBV21-1 constitutes a pseudogene. The CDR3 covers 14 residues.

The chain has TRBV7-6 and TRBJ2-7, with a possible D match to TRBD2 (5 bases). Germline CDR1 is SGHVS and CDR2 is FNYEAQ. Trimming took off 0 bases at V and 7 bases at J, with 10 bases between the two ends. The CDR3 runs to 13 residues. The DNA of the CDR3 is TGTGCCAGCAGCTTAGCCGGGGAAGGGGAGCAGTACTTC. It yields the protein CASSLAGEGEQYF.

The chain has TRBV5-1 and TRBJ2-2, with a possible D match to TRBD1 (5 bases). V was shortened by 1 base and J by 0 bases, with 10 bases between the two germline ends. This CDR3 comprises 16 residues. Germline CDR1 reads SGHRS; CDR2 reads YFSETQ. The CDR3 spells CASSLSGPPNTGELFF. CDR3 nucleotides: TGCGCCAGCAGCTTGTCAGGGCCTCCGAACACCGGGGAGCTGTTTTTT. Based on the CDR3 plus reference TRBV5-1 and TRBJ2-2, the full variable domain is KAGVTQTPRYLIKTRGQQVTLSCSPISGHRSVSWYQQTPGQGLQFLFEYFSETQRNKGNFPGRFSGRQFSNSRSEMNVSTLELGDSALYLCASSLSGPPNTGELFFGEGSRLTVL.

The rearrangement joins TRBV13 to TRBJ2-3, with 13 bases lining up with TRBD2. The CDR3 runs 16 residues. Germline values: CDR1 PRHDT, CDR2 FYEKMQ (reference sequence). The J segment lost 4 bases and the V segment lost 4 bases, leaving 5 bases of the junction unmatched. Here the CDR3 reads CASSSTSGGLSDTQYF. DNA for the CDR3: TGTGCCAGCAGCTCGACTAGCGGGGGGCTCTCAGATACGCAGTATTTT.

The V call is TRBV27, the J call TRBJ1-4, with TRBD1 as a possible D gene (6 bases). Looked up from germline, CDR1 is MNHEY and CDR2 is SMNVEV (reference sequence). The CDR3 is made up of 15 amino acids. V was shortened by 2 bases and J by 4 bases, with 11 bases between the two germline ends. The CDR3 DNA follows: TGTGCCAGCAGTTTAAGGGGGAGTGGTAATGAAAAACTGTTTTTT. Protein product: CASSLRGSGNEKLFF.

J is TRBJ1-2 and V is TRBV27, with 11 nucleotides matching TRBD1. This CDR3 is built from 13 residues. V lost 6 bases and J lost 8; bases outside the gene matches: 5. CDR1 is MNHEY and CDR2 is SMNVEV in the germline V gene (reference sequence). The CDR3 nucleotides are TGTGCCAGCAGAGGGGACAGGGGGGAAGGCTACACCTTC. It is translated as CASRGDRGEGYTF.

The V gene is TRBV5-1, the J gene TRBJ2-5; 12 bases are shared with TRBD2. The CDR3 consists of 16 residues. Germline trimming cut 0 bases from V and 2 bases from J; bases unmatched to any gene: 2. The germline V gene has CDR1 SGHRS and CDR2 YFSETQ. The CDR3 here is CASSLGTSGVQETQYF. For the CDR3, the DNA is TGCGCCAGCAGCTTGGGGACTAGCGGGGTACAAGAGACCCAGTACTTC.

This clone is a singleton in its sample. CDR3 region: CASSLAEGQVGARASYEQYF. CDR3 bases: TGCGCCAGCAGCTTGGCCGAGGGACAGGTAGGGGCCAGGGCCTCCTACGAGCAGTACTTC. The chain joins TRBV5-1 to TRBJ2-7; TRBD1 agrees at 8 bases. This CDR3 spans 20 amino acids. J lost 0 bases, V lost 0 bases, and 17 bases had no gene match. Germline CDR1 is SGHRS and CDR2 is YFSETQ.

The rearrangement uses TRBV18 and TRBJ2-5; D is unclear. This CDR3 region has 13 residues. Per germline, CDR1 KGHSH and CDR2 LQKENI. The germline V and J ends were trimmed by 4 bases and 2 bases, with 8 bases remaining between them. CDR3 in DNA: TGTGCCAGCTCACGATCTTCACAAGAGACCCAGTACTTC. Amino acids: CASSRSSQETQYF.

The rearrangement joins TRBV6-5 to TRBJ2-7; unclear D gene. CDR1 and CDR2 from the germline V gene are MNHEY and SVGAGI. This CDR3 has 15 residues. V was cut by 1 base and J by 2 bases, with 12 bases left in between. The CDR3 region is CASSYYLAGAYEQYF. CDR3 DNA sequence: TGTGCCAGCAGTTACTATCTGGCAGGCGCCTACGAGCAGTACTTC.

V is TRBV11-3 and J is TRBJ2-5; 14 nucleotides align to TRBD2. The CDR3 is made up of 16 amino acids. CDR1 is SGHNT and CDR2 is YENEEA in the germline V gene. V was pared by 5 bases and J by 2 bases, with 4 bases of the junction left unmatched. CDR3 protein: CASSPRLAGGQETQYF. CDR3 in DNA: TGTGCCAGCAGCCCCCGACTAGCGGGAGGGCAAGAGACCCAGTACTTC.

This clone was seen a single time. The J gene is TRBJ1-1, the V gene TRBV9; no clear D gene. Germline V gene sequence: CDR1 SGDLS, CDR2 YYNGEE. This CDR3 comprises 13 residues. Trimming took off 0 bases at V and 11 bases at J, with 14 bases between the two ends. The CDR3, as DNA: TGTGCCAGCAGCGTAGATCCGGCAAGGCGGGCTTTCTTT. The encoded protein is CASSVDPARRAFF.